This T cell receptor beta chain was identified in a study of blood T cells in healthy people across ages. Comment on this clonotype: Its specificity is not known.

This CDR3 spans 18 amino acids. The germline V gene has CDR1 DFQATT and CDR2 SNEGSKA (reference sequence). J gave up 3 bases and V 0 bases, and 14 bases lay outside the gene matches. General study results and limits: Unsorted PBMCs blocked a conclusive comparison of naive and antigen-experienced cells. Age brought a roughly linear fall in TCR beta diversity measured per million T cells.

Then a second PCR, running about 6 to 12 cycles, was carried out with a sample-barcoded 5' primer and a J-beta primer mix. MiXCR, applied by TCRdb to the 5' RACE reads, yields one record per CDR3 protein. The sample has about 1.7 million distinct CDR3 sequences, over 25% seen once. V usage is TRBV20-1 and J usage is TRBJ2-1; TRBD2 agrees at 7 bases. The receptor's source is a woman in her twenties or thirties in good health. The sequenced sample was blood. The CDR3 protein is CSARDPAGSSGGYNEQFF. For the CDR3, the DNA is TGCAGTGCTAGAGATCCCGCGGGCTCCTCGGGAGGCTACAATGAGCAGTTCTTC.